A single sample is the source of the 27 T cell receptor beta chains below, sequenced in a study of shared clonotypes between healthy human individuals. The naive CD8 fraction comprised CD45RO-negative cells positively selected for CCR7 and excluded terminally differentiated effector memory CD45RA+ cells. Profiling relied on immunoSEQ multiplex PCR, and the TCRdb table lists in-frame clones only, not all of them. Here the sample spans about 870,000 clones, almost 95% being singletons. The specimen was naive CD8+ T cells sorted from blood. The receptors were gathered from a man aged 25 to 45 in good health.

This sequence joins TRBV7-9 and TRBJ1-1; TRBD1 agrees at 7 bases. Unmatched junction bases numbered 5, after V lost 4 bases and J lost 6 bases. The CDR3 sequence is 13 residues long. Looked up from germline, CDR1 is SEHNR and CDR2 is FQNEAQ (reference sequence). CDR3 loop: CASSSSGTAEAFF. In nucleotides, the CDR3 is TGTGCCAGCAGCTCATCCGGGACAGCTGAAGCTTTCTTT. Drawing the rest from reference TRBV7-9 and TRBJ1-1, the complete variable domain is DTGVSQNPRHKITKRGQNVTFRCDPISEHNRLYWYRQTLGQGPEFLTYFQNEAQLEKSRLLSDRFSAERPKGSFSTLEIQRTEQGDSAMYLCASSSSGTAEAFFGQGTRLTVV.

The V gene is TRBV9, the J gene TRBJ2-3; 16 bases map to TRBD2. Germline CDR1 is SGDLS and CDR2 is YYNGEE. V dropped 4 bases and J dropped 0; count of bases not matched to a gene: 11. There are 20 residues in the CDR3. CDR3 loop: CASSSFVGTSGRESTDTQYF. DNA of the CDR3: TGTGCCAGCAGCTCATTTGTTGGGACTAGCGGGAGGGAGAGCACAGATACGCAGTATTTT.

V gene TRBV29-1 combines with J gene TRBJ2-7, with D possibly matching TRBD1 (5 bases). V lost 3 bases, J lost 4 bases, and 7 bases lay in between. CDR3 size: 11 residues. The germline V gene has CDR1 SQVTM and CDR2 ANQGSEA. The CDR3 spells CSVDDRYEQYF. Written as DNA, the CDR3 is TGCAGCGTTGATGACAGATACGAGCAGTACTTC.

This rearrangement joins TRBV4-2 to TRBJ1-5; possible D gene TRBD1, 5 bases. V was cut by 0 bases and J by 6 bases, with 12 bases left in between. Per germline, CDR1 LGHNA and CDR2 YNFKEQ. This CDR3 spans 15 amino acids. CDR3 loop: CASSQERGASQPQHF. The CDR3, as DNA: TGTGCCAGCAGCCAAGAGAGGGGAGCGAGTCAGCCCCAGCATTTT.

This rearrangement joins TRBV15 to TRBJ1-4; 9 bases are a match to TRBD1. CDR1 is LNHNV, CDR2 YYDKDF, per germline (reference sequence). Germline trimming cut 3 bases from V and 7 bases from J; bases unmatched to any gene: 9. The CDR3 is made up of 16 amino acids. The CDR3: CATSSARGTGSEKLFF. The CDR3 DNA reads TGTGCCACCAGCAGTGCAAGAGGGACAGGGAGTGAAAAACTGTTTTTT.

The J gene is TRBJ2-7, the V gene TRBV6-5, with no clear D. Trimming took 6 bases from V and 2 from J, leaving 14 bases between them. From germline, CDR1 is MNHEY and CDR2 SVGAGI. The CDR3 totals 14 residues. CDR3 nucleotide sequence: TGTGCCAGCAGGGAACACCACGAAACCTACGAGCAGTACTTC. It is translated as CASREHHETYEQYF.

The chain joins TRBV7-9 to TRBJ1-1; D is possibly TRBD1 (5 bases). Looked up from germline, CDR1 is SEHNR and CDR2 is FQNEAQ (reference sequence). V shed 1 base and J shed 4 bases, with 10 bases lying between them. The CDR3 extends over 14 amino acids. The DNA for the CDR3 is TGTGCCAGCAGCTTAGGAGCAGGGATCACTGAAGCTTTCTTT. Translation gives CASSLGAGITEAFF.

The chain recombines TRBV27 with TRBJ2-5, with D possibly being TRBD1 (5 bases). The CDR3 covers 14 residues. Germline V gene lookup returns CDR1 MNHEY and CDR2 SMNVEV (reference sequence). Trimming removed 4 bases from V and 0 bases from J, with 9 bases in between. CDR3 coding DNA: TGTGCCAGCAGTTACCGACAGAACCAAGAGACCCAGTACTTC. Protein: CASSYRQNQETQYF.

The V and J genes are TRBV7-2 and TRBJ2-7; 9 bases are a match to TRBD2. The CDR3 runs to 17 residues. V shed 5 bases and J 2 bases; nucleotides not matched to a gene: 13. Germline loops: CDR1 SGHTA, CDR2 FQGNSA. CDR3 nucleotide sequence: TGTGCCAGCAGCATAAACAGCGGGGGGAGCAAACCCTACGAGCAGTACTTC. Translating it yields CASSINSGGSKPYEQYF.

The chain uses TRBV2 and TRBJ1-2, with D possibly being TRBD1 (6 bases). The CDR3 totals 16 residues. In germline, CDR1 is SNHLY, CDR2 FYNNEI. V shed 6 bases and J shed 8 bases, with 25 bases lying between them. CDR3 DNA sequence: TGTGCCAGCAGCGCCACTTTAGGCCCAACCGGACAGGGCTACACCTTC. This sequence encodes CASSATLGPTGQGYTF.

V usage is TRBV5-4 and J usage is TRBJ2-1, with D unresolved. The V gene's germline CDR1 is SGHNT and CDR2 YYREEE (reference sequence). V shed 3 bases and J shed 0 bases, with 7 bases lying between them. This CDR3 contains 14 residues. Here the CDR3 reads CASSSVASYNEQFF. In DNA, the CDR3 is TGTGCCAGCAGCTCGGTTGCCTCCTACAATGAGCAGTTCTTC.

The V call is TRBV2, the J call TRBJ2-7; 8 bases are shared with TRBD1. J was trimmed by 3 bases and V by 6 bases; bases with no gene match: 22. CDR1 is SNHLY, CDR2 FYNNEI, per germline. CDR3 length: 19 residues. The CDR3, as DNA: TGTGCCAGCAGGGACAGGGTGCTCGGGACAGGACCCAAACTCTACGAGCAGTACTTC. As protein: CASRDRVLGTGPKLYEQYF.

The chain links TRBV6-5 to TRBJ1-1; D is uncertain. Per the germline V gene, CDR1 is MNHEY and CDR2 is SVGAGI. The CDR3 runs 14 residues. Trimming stripped 5 bases from V and 1 base from J, with 11 bases between. CDR3: CASSRKGRNTEAFF. The DNA of the CDR3 is TGTGCCAGCAGTCGGAAAGGGAGGAACACTGAAGCTTTCTTT.

The chain links TRBV20-1 to TRBJ2-1; possible D gene TRBD2, 5 bases. This CDR3 contains 11 residues. Germline V gives CDR1 DFQATT, CDR2 SNEGSKA (reference sequence). CDR3 coding DNA: TGCAGCGGGATGGGCTACGGTGAGCAGTTCTTC. Translated, it gives CSGMGYGEQFF.

This rearrangement joins TRBV5-1 to TRBJ1-2; D gene ambiguous. The CDR3 runs 16 residues. The V end lost 1 base, the J end lost 0 bases, and 13 bases lay between the germline ends. The germline gives CDR1 SGHRS, CDR2 YFSETQ. CDR3 coding DNA: TGCGCCAGCAGCTTGTGGCACGACCCGACTAACTATGGCTACACCTTC. Translation gives CASSLWHDPTNYGYTF.

Notes on this clone: A read error may account for a junction end that differs from germline. This rearrangement joins TRBV9 to TRBJ2-5; possibly TRBD2 for D (7 bases). This CDR3 has 17 amino acids. Per germline, CDR1 SGDLS and CDR2 YYNGEE. The DNA for the CDR3 is TGTGCCAGCAGCGTAGAGGGGGGGACGGTCAGTCAAGGGACCCAGTACTTC. It translates to CASSVEGGTVSQGTQYF. Combining the CDR3 with reference TRBV9 and TRBJ2-5 gives the whole variable domain DSGVTQTPKHLITATGQRVTLRCSPRSGDLSVYWYQQSLDQGLQFLIQYYNGEERAKGNILERFSAQQFPDLHSELNLSSLELGDSALYFCASSVEGGTVSQGTQYFGPGTRLLVL.

V is TRBV2 and J is TRBJ2-7; 10 nucleotides line up with TRBD2. Germline values: CDR1 SNHLY, CDR2 FYNNEI. The CDR3 has 16 amino acids. J gave up 2 bases and V 6 bases, and 10 bases lay outside the gene matches. The CDR3 loop is CASRGLANLGTYEQYF. The CDR3 DNA sequence: TGTGCCAGCAGGGGACTAGCGAACCTAGGCACCTACGAGCAGTACTTC.

About this clone: One base separates it from a far larger clone, so it is likely a read error. The J gene is TRBJ2-2, the V gene TRBV5-4; D is unresolved. The CDR3 spans 12 residues. Trimming pared 4 bases from V and 5 bases from J, leaving 6 bases between. Germline V CDR1 and CDR2: SGHNT, YYREEE (reference sequence). CDR3 amino acids: CASSPRTGELFF. The CDR3 DNA is TGTGCCAGCAGCCCCAGGACCGGGGAGCTGTTTTTT.

This chain uses TRBV6-5 with TRBJ2-2; maybe TRBD1 (5 bases). The CDR3 runs to 14 residues. Trimming removed 2 bases from V and 4 bases from J, with 8 bases in between. Germline V lookup: CDR1 MNHEY, CDR2 SVGAGI. The chain's CDR3 is CASSYGHSTGELFF. CDR3 sequence (DNA): TGTGCCAGCAGTTACGGACACAGCACCGGGGAGCTGTTTTTT.

This chain joins TRBV5-4 and TRBJ2-5; no reliable D call. CDR3 length equals 13 residues. The germline V gene has CDR1 SGHNT and CDR2 YYREEE (reference sequence). Deletions cut 0 bases from V and 3 bases from J, with 6 bases between. This CDR3 reads CASSLASEETQYF. CDR3 bases: TGTGCCAGCAGCTTGGCCAGCGAAGAGACCCAGTACTTC. The variable domain in full, with the rest retrieved from reference TRBV5-4 and TRBJ2-5, is ETGVTQSPTHLIKTRGQQVTLRCSSQSGHNTVSWYQQALGQGPQFIFQYYREEENGRGNFPPRFSGLQFPNYSSELNVNALELDDSALYLCASSLASEETQYFGPGTRLLVL.

This clone was seen a few times. This sequence joins TRBV19 and TRBJ1-5; D not certain. There are 16 residues in the CDR3. V was clipped by 4 bases and J by 0 bases, with 13 bases between them. Germline V gene data show CDR1 as LNHDA and CDR2 as SQIVND (reference sequence). This CDR3 reads CASSTRNDYSNQPQHF. CDR3 bases: TGTGCCAGTAGTACCCGAAATGACTATAGCAATCAGCCCCAGCATTTT.

V usage is TRBV27 and J usage is TRBJ2-7; a weak D match, TRBD2 (5 bases). Germline loops: CDR1 MNHEY, CDR2 SMNVEV (reference sequence). This CDR3 is 14 amino acids long. V shed 2 bases and J shed 6 bases, with 14 bases lying between them. The CDR3 DNA reads TGTGCCAGCAGTTTAGCTCGATCGGGATCCGAGCAGTACTTC. This sequence encodes CASSLARSGSEQYF.

The genes are TRBV4-1 and TRBJ2-7; tentatively, D is TRBD2 (6 bases). Germline V gene lookup returns CDR1 MGHRA and CDR2 YSYEKL. CDR3 length: 14 amino acids. V lost 8 bases and J 0 bases, leaving 14 bases between the germline ends. The CDR3 sequence is CASSGDSFSYEQYF. CDR3 sequence (DNA): TGCGCCAGCTCGGGGGACTCCTTCTCCTACGAGCAGTACTTC.

V and J are TRBV7-2 and TRBJ2-7; no firm D call. The germline gives CDR1 SGHTA, CDR2 FQGNSA. V shed 5 bases and J shed 4 bases, with 6 bases lying between them. This CDR3 is 11 amino acids long. This chain's CDR3 is CASSTKYEQYF. CDR3 sequence (DNA): TGTGCCAGCAGCACCAAATACGAGCAGTACTTC.

This clone occurred once. V is TRBV14 and J is TRBJ2-1; 10 bases map to TRBD2. This CDR3 is 16 amino acids long. J lost 12 bases, V lost 4 bases, and 15 bases had no gene match. Germline V gene sequence: CDR1 SGHDN, CDR2 FVKESK. This CDR3 reads CASSPSAGGLALRQFF. As DNA, the CDR3 is TGTGCCAGCAGCCCCTCAGCGGGAGGGCTTGCCCTAAGGCAGTTCTTC.

The rearrangement uses TRBV28 and TRBJ2-7; D gene unclear. The germline V gene encodes CDR1 MDHEN and CDR2 SYDVKM. The V end lost 3 bases, the J end lost 4 bases, and 16 bases lay between the germline ends. CDR3 size: 15 residues. The chain's CDR3 is CASSFSANAPYEQYF. Here the CDR3 DNA reads TGTGCCAGCAGTTTTTCGGCCAACGCCCCATACGAGCAGTACTTC.

This sequence joins TRBV23-1 and TRBJ2-7; D call uncertain. TRBV23-1 is given ORF status, its function remaining uncertain. This CDR3 is 12 amino acids long. Trimming stripped 3 bases from V and 13 bases from J, with 16 bases between. The CDR3 loop reads CASSQAPVFPYF. As DNA, the CDR3 is TGCGCCAGCAGTCAGGCTCCCGTGTTCCCCTACTTC.